This entry features one TCR beta chain sequence. The antigen remains unidentified. Time point defined: pre-treatment sample, taken before nivolumab and TIL therapy. Pleural nodules or supraclavicular lymph nodes made up most of the excised metastases sampled. Enrollment ran from 2017 to early 2020. This was the immunoSEQ v3 assay. TCRdb's table, derived via immunoSEQ multiplex PCR, lists solely in-frame clones and lacks some. Here the sample spans roughly 26,000 clones, approximately 77% being singletons. Germline V gene sequence: CDR1 MNHEY, CDR2 SMNVEV (reference sequence). V was clipped by 0 bases and J by 5 bases, with 15 bases between them. This CDR3 is 16 amino acids long. The data were taken from a study of TIL therapy for anti-PD-1-resistant metastatic lung cancer. Study-level findings and limits: Treatment-naive, never-smoker and oncogene-addicted patients were overrepresented in this highly selected cohort. Compared with baseline intratumoral T cells, expanded TIL cultures were more clonal and less diverse (approximately 6% vs 31%).

The source material was tumor tissue, sampled at baseline. The receptor was derived from a person between 25 and 79 years old with non-small cell lung cancer. J is TRBJ2-3 and V is TRBV27; a possible D gene is TRBD1 (6 bases). CDR3 region: CASSLSFPGAVDTQYF. CDR3 in DNA: TGTGCCAGCAGTTTATCATTCCCAGGGGCGGTAGATACGCAGTATTTT.